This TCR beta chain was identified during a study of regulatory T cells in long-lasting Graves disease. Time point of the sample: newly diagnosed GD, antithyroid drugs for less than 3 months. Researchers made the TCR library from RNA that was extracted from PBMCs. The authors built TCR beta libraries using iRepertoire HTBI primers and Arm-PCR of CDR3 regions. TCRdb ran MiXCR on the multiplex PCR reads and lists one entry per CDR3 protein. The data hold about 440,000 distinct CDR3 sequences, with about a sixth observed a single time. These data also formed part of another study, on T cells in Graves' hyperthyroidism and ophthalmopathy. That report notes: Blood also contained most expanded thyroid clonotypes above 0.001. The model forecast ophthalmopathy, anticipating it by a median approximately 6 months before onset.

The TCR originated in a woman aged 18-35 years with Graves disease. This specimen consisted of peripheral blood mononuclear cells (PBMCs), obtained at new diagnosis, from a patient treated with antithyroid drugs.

CDR3: CSASSASGGSYNEQFF. The CDR3 region has the DNA TGCAGTGCTTCCTCCGCTAGCGGGGGCTCCTACAATGAGCAGTTCTTC. This chain connects TRBV20-1 to TRBJ2-1; 10 bases agree with TRBD2. Germline V gene data show CDR1 as DFQATT and CDR2 as SNEGSKA (reference sequence). The CDR3 sequence is 16 residues long. With 5 bases clipped from V and 0 bases from J, the junction kept 7 bases outside the gene matches.